This T cell receptor (beta chain) was retrieved from a study of PD-L1 blockade in urothelial cancer. Study in general: Investigators checked blood 3 weeks (second dose) and 6 weeks after treatment start. T cell content in blood samples showed a median of around 150,000.

The time point here: pretreatment peripheral blood. TCRdb keeps only in-frame clones here, not all; method: immunoSEQ multiplex PCR. This repertoire shows roughly 63,000 clones, more than 80% found once; its top ten account for under 7.5%. V was cut by 4 bases and J by 0 bases, with 14 bases left in between. The CDR3 covers 15 residues. CDR1 and CDR2 from the germline V gene are SGHNT and YYREEE (reference sequence). The sample was PBMCs, taken around atezolizumab (anti-PD-L1) treatment. The clonotype comes from a man aged 70 or older with urothelial cancer. The chain carries TRBV5-4 and TRBJ2-7, with D perhaps matching TRBD2 (5 bases). CDR3 in DNA: TGTGCCAGCAGCCCGGAGGCGGCAGTCTCCTACGAGCAGTACTTC. Its protein is CASSPEAAVSYEQYF.